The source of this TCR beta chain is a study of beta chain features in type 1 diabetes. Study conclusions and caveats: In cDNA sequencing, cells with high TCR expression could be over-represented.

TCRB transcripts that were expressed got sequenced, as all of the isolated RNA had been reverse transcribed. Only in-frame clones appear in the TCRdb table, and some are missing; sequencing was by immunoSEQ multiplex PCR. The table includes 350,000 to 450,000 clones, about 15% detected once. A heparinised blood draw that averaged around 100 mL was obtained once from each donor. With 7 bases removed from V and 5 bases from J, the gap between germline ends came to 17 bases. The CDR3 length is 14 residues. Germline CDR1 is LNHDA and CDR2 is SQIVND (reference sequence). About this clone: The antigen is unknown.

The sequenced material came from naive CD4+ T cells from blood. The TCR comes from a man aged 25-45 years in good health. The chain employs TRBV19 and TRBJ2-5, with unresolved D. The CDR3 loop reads CASKLVGAEETQYF. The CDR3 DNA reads TGTGCCAGTAAACTCGTCGGCGCGGAGGAGACCCAGTACTTC. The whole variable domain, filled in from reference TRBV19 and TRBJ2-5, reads DGGITQSPKYLFRKEGQNVTLSCEQNLNHDAMYWYRQDPGQGLRLIYYSQIVNDFQKGDIAEGYSVSREKKESFPLTVTSAQKNPTAFYLCASKLVGAEETQYFGPGTRLLVL.